This T cell receptor (beta chain) is from a study of cytomegalovirus exposure and HLA in healthy donors. In this sample, this clone turned up once. Primers: 60 Vbeta forward and 13 Jbeta reverse. The method was immunoSEQ multiplex PCR; TCRdb's version includes in-frame clones alone and lacks a portion of them. This table holds 130,000 to 150,000 clones, 80% found once. The receptor was derived from a woman aged 30 to 39 in good health and CMV-seronegative. Input material: PBMCs.

This chain's CDR3 is CASRHLAGGDNEQFF. As DNA, the CDR3 is TGCGCCAGCAGGCATCTTGCGGGAGGGGACAATGAGCAGTTCTTC. This chain uses TRBV10-2 with TRBJ2-1, with TRBD2 matching 9 bases. CDR3 length: 15 residues. Trimming removed 6 bases from V and 5 bases from J; junction bases left unmatched: 8. Germline assignment: CDR1 WSHSY and CDR2 SAAADI.